Listed below are T cell receptor beta chains from one sample, sequenced in a study of T cell repertoires in cytomegalovirus infection. Their antigen targets remain unknown. TCRdb redid the calling of the reads with MiXCR, one entry per CDR3 protein. The repertoire consists of 95,000 to 150,000 distinct CDR3 sequences, with over 30% occurring once and the leading ten covering 58%. This specimen was CD8+ T cells from cultured PBMCs, taken from culture after CMV antigen stimulation. The receptors here all came from a human donor in good health (CMV status not recorded). Some clones in this sample may be carry-over from other donors' samples. CDR3s include the opening cysteine and the closing phenylalanine or tryptophan. The D gene is left open where the match is weak. Rows give clone size only sometimes, using once, few, many, or a class for an expanded clone.

>TRBJ1-1|TRBV4-2|few|TRBD1|18
CASSRSVGTGGKYTEAFF
TGTGCCAGCAGCCGAAGCGTTGGGACAGGGGGTAAATACACTGAAGCTTTCTTT
>TRBJ2-1|TRBV7-2|many|-|13
CASSLGGFYEQFF
TGTGCCAGCAGCTTAGGCGGGTTCTATGAGCAGTTCTTC
>TRBJ1-1|TRBV7-2|many|TRBD1|13
CASSLWLDREAFF
TGTGCCAGCAGCTTATGGTTGGACAGGGAAGCTTTCTTT
>TRBJ2-1|TRBV7-2|few|TRBD2|17
CASSLAEWGLAGGVQFF
TGTGCCAGCAGCTTAGCGGAGTGGGGACTAGCGGGGGGAGTACAGTTCTTC
>TRBJ2-5|TRBV7-8|many|-|13
CASSLVLLDTQYF
TGTGCCAGCAGCTTAGTACTCTTGGATACCCAGTACTTC
>TRBJ2-1|TRBV28|-|-|13
CASSLQGTNEQFF
TGTGCCAGCAGTTTGCAGGGTACGAATGAGCAGTTCTTC
>TRBJ1-2|TRBV12-3/TRBV12-4|many|-|17
CASSEFRDVEGSYGYTF
TGTGCCAGCAGCGAATTCCGGGACGTCGAGGGAAGCTATGGCTACACCTTC
>TRBJ2-1|TRBV6-2/TRBV6-3|-|-|13
CASSYLVDNEQFF
TGTGCCAGCAGTTACCTGGTGGACAATGAGCAGTTCTTC
>TRBJ2-1|TRBV11-2|few|TRBD2|18
CASSSRTSGFSSYNEQFF
TGTGCCAGCAGCTCCCGGACTAGCGGGTTTAGCTCCTACAATGAGCAGTTCTTC
>TRBJ1-5|TRBV20-1|few|TRBD1|15
CSADDRVVGNQPQHF
TGCAGTGCAGACGACAGGGTCGTGGGCAATCAGCCCCAGCATTTT
>TRBJ1-2|TRBV7-8|few|-|14
CASSLARTMSGYTF
TGTGCCAGCAGCTTAGCGAGGACAATGAGTGGCTACACCTTC
>TRBJ2-7|TRBV28|-|TRBD1|14
CASSPRTGSYEQYF
TGTGCCAGCAGTCCACGGACAGGGTCCTACGAGCAGTACTTC
>TRBJ2-7|TRBV5-6|-|TRBD1|16
CASSLADRGSGDEQYF
TGTGCCAGCAGCTTGGCCGACAGGGGTTCCGGGGACGAGCAGTACTTC
>TRBJ1-2|TRBV4-1|few|-|14
CASSQYQSNYGYTF
TGCGCCAGCAGCCAATATCAGTCTAACTATGGCTACACCTTC
>TRBJ1-5|TRBV28|few|TRBD1|15
CASRPTRGRSQPQHF
TGTGCCAGCAGACCTACCAGGGGGCGAAGTCAGCCCCAGCATTTT
>TRBJ2-1|TRBV6-1|-|TRBD1|12
CASSGDRDEQFF
TGTGCCAGCAGTGGCGACAGGGATGAGCAGTTCTTC
>TRBJ1-1|TRBV7-2|many|-|14
CASSLAWLNTEAFF
TGTGCCAGCAGCTTAGCTTGGTTGAACACTGAAGCTTTCTTT